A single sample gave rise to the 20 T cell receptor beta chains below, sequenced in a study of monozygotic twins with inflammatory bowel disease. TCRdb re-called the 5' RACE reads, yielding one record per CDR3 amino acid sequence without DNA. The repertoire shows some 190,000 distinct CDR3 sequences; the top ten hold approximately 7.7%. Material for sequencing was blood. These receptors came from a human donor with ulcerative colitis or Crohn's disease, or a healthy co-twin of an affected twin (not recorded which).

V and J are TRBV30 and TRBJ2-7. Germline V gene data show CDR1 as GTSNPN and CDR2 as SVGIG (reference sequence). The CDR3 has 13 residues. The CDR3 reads CAWMRFPTYEQYF.

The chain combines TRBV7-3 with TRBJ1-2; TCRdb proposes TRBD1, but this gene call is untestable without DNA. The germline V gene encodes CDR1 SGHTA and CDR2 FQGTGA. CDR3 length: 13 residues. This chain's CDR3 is CASSSSGGSGYTF.

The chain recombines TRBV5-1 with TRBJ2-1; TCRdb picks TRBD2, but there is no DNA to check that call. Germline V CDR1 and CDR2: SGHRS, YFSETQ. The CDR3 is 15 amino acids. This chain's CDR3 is CASSSAGGPLGEQFF. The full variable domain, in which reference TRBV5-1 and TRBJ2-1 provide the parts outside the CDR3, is KAGVTQTPRYLIKTRGQQVTLSCSPISGHRSVSWYQQTPGQGLQFLFEYFSETQRNKGNFPGRFSGRQFSNSRSEMNVSTLELGDSALYLCASSSAGGPLGEQFFGPGTRLTVL.

This chain's CDR3 is CASSALTSGVTDTQYF. The chain combines TRBV27 with TRBJ2-3; TCRdb reports TRBD2, a call that lacks DNA to check it against. Germline CDR1 MNHEY, CDR2 SMNVEV (reference sequence). The CDR3 has 16 amino acids.

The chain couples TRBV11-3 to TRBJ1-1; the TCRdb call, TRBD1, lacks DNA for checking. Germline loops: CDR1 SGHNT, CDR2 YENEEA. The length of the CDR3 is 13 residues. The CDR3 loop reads CASSLGLDRGAFF.

The CDR3 region is CASSLGWTEKNIQYF. The chain uses TRBV5-1 and TRBJ2-4. The CDR3 has 15 amino acids. Germline lookup yields CDR1 SGHRS and CDR2 YFSETQ.

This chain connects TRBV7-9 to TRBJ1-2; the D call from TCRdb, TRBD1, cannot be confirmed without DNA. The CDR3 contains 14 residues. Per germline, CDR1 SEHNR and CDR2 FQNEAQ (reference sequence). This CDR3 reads CASSSGTGAKGYTF.

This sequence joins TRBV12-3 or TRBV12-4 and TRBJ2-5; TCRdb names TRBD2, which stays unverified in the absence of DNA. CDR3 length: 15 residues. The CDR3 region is CASSVGTSMGETQYF.

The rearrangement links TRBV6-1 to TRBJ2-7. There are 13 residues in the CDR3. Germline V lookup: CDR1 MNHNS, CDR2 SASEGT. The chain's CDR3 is CASSVGRAYEQYF.

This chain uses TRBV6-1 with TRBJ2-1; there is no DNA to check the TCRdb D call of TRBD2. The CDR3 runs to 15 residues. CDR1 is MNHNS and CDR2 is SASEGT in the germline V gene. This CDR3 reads CASSSGSVSYNEQFF.

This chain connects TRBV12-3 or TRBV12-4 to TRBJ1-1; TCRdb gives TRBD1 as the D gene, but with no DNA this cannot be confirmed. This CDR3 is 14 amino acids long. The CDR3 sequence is CASSLLPQNTEAFF.

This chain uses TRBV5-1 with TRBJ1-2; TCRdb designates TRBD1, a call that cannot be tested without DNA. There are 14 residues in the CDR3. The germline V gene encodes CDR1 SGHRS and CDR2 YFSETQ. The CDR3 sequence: CASSFEGQGFGYTF.

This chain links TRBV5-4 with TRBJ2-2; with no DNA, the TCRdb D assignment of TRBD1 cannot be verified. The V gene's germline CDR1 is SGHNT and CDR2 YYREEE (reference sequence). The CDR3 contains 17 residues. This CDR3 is CASSPGQGLLDTGELFF.

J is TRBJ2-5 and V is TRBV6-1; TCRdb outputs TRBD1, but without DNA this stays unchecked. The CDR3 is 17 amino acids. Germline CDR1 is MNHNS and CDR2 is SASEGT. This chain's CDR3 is CASSEEGRTGGIKTQYF.

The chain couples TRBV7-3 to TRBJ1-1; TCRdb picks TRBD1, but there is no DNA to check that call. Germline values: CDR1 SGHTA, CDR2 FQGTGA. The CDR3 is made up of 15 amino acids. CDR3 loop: CASSLMTGEDTEAFF.

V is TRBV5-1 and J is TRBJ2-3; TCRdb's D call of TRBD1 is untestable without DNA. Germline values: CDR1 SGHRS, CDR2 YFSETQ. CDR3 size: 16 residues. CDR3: CASRREDRVGTDTQYF.

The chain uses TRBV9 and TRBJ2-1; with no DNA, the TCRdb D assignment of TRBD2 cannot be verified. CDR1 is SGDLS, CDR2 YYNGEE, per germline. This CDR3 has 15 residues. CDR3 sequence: CASSPQGLAFDEQFF. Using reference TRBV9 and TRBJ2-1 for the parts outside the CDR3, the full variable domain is DSGVTQTPKHLITATGQRVTLRCSPRSGDLSVYWYQQSLDQGLQFLIQYYNGEERAKGNILERFSAQQFPDLHSELNLSSLELGDSALYFCASSPQGLAFDEQFFGPGTRLTVL.

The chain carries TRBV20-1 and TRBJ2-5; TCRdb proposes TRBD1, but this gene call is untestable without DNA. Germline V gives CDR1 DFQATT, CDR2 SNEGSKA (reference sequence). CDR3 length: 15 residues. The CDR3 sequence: CSARGGSERGETQYF.

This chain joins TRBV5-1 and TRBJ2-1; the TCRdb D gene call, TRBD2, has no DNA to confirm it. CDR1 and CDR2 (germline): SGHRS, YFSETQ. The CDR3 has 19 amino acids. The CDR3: CASSTPSGRASSAYNEQFF.

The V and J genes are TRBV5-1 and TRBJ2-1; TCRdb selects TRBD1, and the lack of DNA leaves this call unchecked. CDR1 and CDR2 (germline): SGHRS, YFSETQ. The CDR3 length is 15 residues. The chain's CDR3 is CASSLGQADRNEQFF. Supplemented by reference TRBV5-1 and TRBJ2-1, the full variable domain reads KAGVTQTPRYLIKTRGQQVTLSCSPISGHRSVSWYQQTPGQGLQFLFEYFSETQRNKGNFPGRFSGRQFSNSRSEMNVSTLELGDSALYLCASSLGQADRNEQFFGPGTRLTVL.